The rows below give T cell receptor beta chains drawn from one sample of a study of T-cell reconstitution after alpha-beta-depleted transplantation in children. Via MiXCR, TCRdb re-called the PCR reads, giving one row per CDR3 protein. In the table there are roughly 490,000 distinct CDR3 sequences, more than 9.5% of which are singletons. This material consisted of PBMCs, mostly from graft donor cells, taken 180 days after TCRalphabeta/CD19-depleted stem cell transplant. Source of these receptors: a female patient aged 2-15 years who had a stem cell transplant for aplastic anemia, so the T cells may come from the graft donor. Each CDR3 is given with its conserved first and last residue. D genes are given only for firm matches.

D	J	V	CDR3
.	TRBJ1-1	TRBV4-1	CASSLSLDTEAFF
.	TRBJ2-1	TRBV20-1	CSALLAGTAWSSYNEQFF
.	TRBJ1-4	TRBV20-1	CSAAGDEKLFF
.	TRBJ2-3	TRBV29-1	CSVPGDGGDTQYF
.	TRBJ2-3	TRBV18	CASSPLPAESTDTQYF
.	TRBJ2-7	TRBV7-9	CASSERPSEQYF
TRBD1	TRBJ2-7	TRBV5-1	CASGTDTTYEQYF
TRBD1	TRBJ1-4	TRBV27	CASSLRDSHQKLFF
.	TRBJ2-2	TRBV9	CASSSPPGVGYTGELFF
TRBD2	TRBJ2-3	TRBV6-4	CASERGASTDTQYF
TRBD1	TRBJ1-1	TRBV28	CASSLFIQGQAEAFF
.	TRBJ2-1	TRBV4-3	CASSQDGRWGEQFF
TRBD2	TRBJ2-7	TRBV20-1	CSAIWGLGGLSEQYF
.	TRBJ2-1	TRBV14	CASSQYLAPYNEQFF
.	TRBJ1-1	TRBV12-3/TRBV12-4	CASSFGGWDTEAFF
.	TRBJ2-5	TRBV4-3	CASSQDRRTVWGTQYF
TRBD1	TRBJ2-1	TRBV29-1	CSVSRVFSRDRASTSYNEQFF
.	TRBJ1-6	TRBV20-1	CSARVAGTHESPLHF
.	TRBJ2-1	TRBV10-3	CAISLLGESGWDEQFF
.	TRBJ1-2	TRBV7-9	CASSPTVRGFNGYTF
TRBD2	TRBJ2-2	TRBV15	CATSRGGGRDTGELFF
TRBD1	TRBJ2-3	TRBV10-1	CASSGIFPGQSTDTQYF
.	TRBJ2-2	TRBV7-8	CASNTFAGELFF
.	TRBJ1-6	TRBV5-4	CASQPRGYNSPLHF
TRBD2	TRBJ2-1	TRBV5-1	CASSLPVGGAGVYNEQFF
TRBD1	TRBJ2-5	TRBV25-1	CASSVTGGLRRKETQYF
TRBD1	TRBJ1-2	TRBV7-9	CASSTGTGGYGYTF
.	TRBJ2-1	TRBV4-3	CASSQDSRVSYNEQFF
.	TRBJ1-5	TRBV20-1	CSALRQGNQPQHF
TRBD2	TRBJ2-2	TRBV15	CAVQRGRNTGELFF
.	TRBJ1-6	TRBV6-1	CASRTALNSPLHF
.	TRBJ1-4	TRBV10-3	CAISEAGGAEKLFF
TRBD2	TRBJ2-1	TRBV28	CASSLWTSGRSYNEQFF
.	TRBJ1-5	TRBV20-1	CSARRTVNQPQHF
TRBD1	TRBJ2-2	TRBV20-1	CSARDRGRTGELFF
.	TRBJ1-3	TRBV12-3/TRBV12-4	CASSLSGRSGNTIYF
.	TRBJ1-6	TRBV12-3/TRBV12-4	CASSLAAESSYNSPLHF
TRBD2	TRBJ2-1	TRBV5-1	CASSRTSGRGHNEQFF
.	TRBJ2-7	TRBV28	CASSPLGEQYF
.	TRBJ1-4	TRBV7-2	CASSLSGRIEVPTNEKLFF
.	TRBJ1-2	TRBV25-1	CASSDGRLGGYTF
.	.	TRBV12-3/TRBV12-4	CASSLSAAETQFF
.	TRBJ2-2	TRBV29-1	CSARDKNTGELFF
.	TRBJ1-6	TRBV20-1	CSAQSWGAGNSPLHF
.	TRBJ2-5	TRBV20-1	CSASPLIVAAEETQYF
TRBD2	TRBJ2-7	TRBV7-2	CASSLRLADSYEQYF
.	TRBJ1-3	TRBV28	CASSLLRASGNTIYF
.	TRBJ1-2	TRBV28	CASSLFQGGYTF
TRBD2	TRBJ2-3	TRBV20-1	CSANGAGGPDTQYF
.	TRBJ1-2	TRBV18	CASSPLRDHGYTF
.	TRBJ2-5	TRBV6-6	CASSWRGEETQYF
TRBD2	TRBJ2-1	TRBV6-1	CAPWRGTRSYNEQFF
TRBD2	TRBJ2-4	TRBV11-2	CASSPRASGRTSAKNIQYF
TRBD2	TRBJ2-1	TRBV4-3	CASSQDWSLAAHNEQFF
.	TRBJ2-5	TRBV29-1	CSVEGGRGGFGQETQYF
.	TRBJ1-1	TRBV7-9	CASSSMDRPNTEAFF
.	TRBJ2-2	TRBV4-3	CASSQSPGGYRELFF
.	TRBJ1-5	TRBV6-2/TRBV6-3	CASSYNGGPFEPQHF